The text below deals with one TCR beta chain. The sample is drawn from a study of control samples from healthy donors and cancer patients. Here immunoSEQ multiplex PCR was the method, and the copy in TCRdb shows in-frame clones only, minus some. This sample carries 30,000 to 40,000 clones, over 85% of them seen once, and the ten largest clones take 1.5% to 2%. The V gene lost 6 bases and the J gene lost 0 bases, with 13 bases spanning the gap. CDR1 is SGHRS and CDR2 is YFSETQ in the germline V gene. The CDR3 is made up of 15 amino acids. The sequencing sample was made of PBMCs. V and J are TRBV5-1 and TRBJ2-1, with no clear D. The TCR sequence derives from a man aged 35 to 55 with colorectal cancer. In DNA form, the CDR3 reads TGCGCCAGCACCCCAAGACTGGCCTCCTACAATGAGCAGTTCTTC. Translated, it gives CASTPRLASYNEQFF.